Listed below are T cell receptor beta chains from one sample, sequenced in a study of technical replicates of blood from four donors. The table came from immunoSEQ multiplex PCR; TCRdb's copy has only in-frame clones and leaves some out. The table shows around 75,000 clones, with 85% to 95% occurring only once. Sequences were obtained from T cells isolated from PBMCs. The receptors shown here come from a human donor in good health. The conserved cysteine and the conserved F or W are not part of the CDR3 here. Fields, in order: clone size, V gene, D gene, CDR3 protein. A D gene is named only where the DNA matches it firmly. A clone size is listed for some rows: how often the clone was seen (once, few, many), or a class if it is expanded.

clone_size: few; v_call: TRBV10-3; d_call: TRBD1; cdr3_aa: AISESRQGNEKLF
clone_size: NA; v_call: TRBV7-9; d_call: NA; cdr3_aa: ASSPSVTNTGELF
clone_size: once; v_call: TRBV28; d_call: TRBD1; cdr3_aa: ASSLGQGYGNTIY
clone_size: NA; v_call: TRBV7-8; d_call: TRBD2; cdr3_aa: ASSLPRDYDPLGGYNEQF
clone_size: NA; v_call: TRBV14; d_call: TRBD1; cdr3_aa: ASSQTGFRGYT
clone_size: NA; v_call: TRBV5-6; d_call: TRBD1; cdr3_aa: ASSYWTGGSSYEQY
clone_size: NA; v_call: TRBV5-1; d_call: TRBD2; cdr3_aa: ATSRLAGGGMTDTQY
clone_size: NA; v_call: TRBV18; d_call: NA; cdr3_aa: ASSPDRGEQY
clone_size: many; v_call: TRBV28; d_call: TRBD1; cdr3_aa: ASRYYGTGSGEQY
clone_size: once; v_call: TRBV5-4; d_call: TRBD2; cdr3_aa: ASGGLAGGNQETQY
clone_size: NA; v_call: TRBV29-1; d_call: NA; cdr3_aa: SVESTGVGEQY
clone_size: NA; v_call: TRBV6-1; d_call: TRBD1; cdr3_aa: ASSEATGGVRSYEQY
clone_size: NA; v_call: TRBV9; d_call: NA; cdr3_aa: ASSTRDYGYT
clone_size: few; v_call: TRBV19; d_call: NA; cdr3_aa: ASSPIHAGTEAF
clone_size: NA; v_call: TRBV18; d_call: NA; cdr3_aa: ASSPGQRDTQY
clone_size: NA; v_call: TRBV2; d_call: NA; cdr3_aa: ASRGGDQPQH
clone_size: NA; v_call: TRBV5-4; d_call: TRBD2; cdr3_aa: ASSGGLAGLDEQF
clone_size: NA; v_call: TRBV19; d_call: NA; cdr3_aa: ASSIYTQETQY
clone_size: NA; v_call: TRBV4-1; d_call: NA; cdr3_aa: ASSAPDPQQGANEKLF
clone_size: once; v_call: TRBV2; d_call: NA; cdr3_aa: ASWGHGNQPQH
clone_size: NA; v_call: TRBV19; d_call: NA; cdr3_aa: ASSIEGRGAQY